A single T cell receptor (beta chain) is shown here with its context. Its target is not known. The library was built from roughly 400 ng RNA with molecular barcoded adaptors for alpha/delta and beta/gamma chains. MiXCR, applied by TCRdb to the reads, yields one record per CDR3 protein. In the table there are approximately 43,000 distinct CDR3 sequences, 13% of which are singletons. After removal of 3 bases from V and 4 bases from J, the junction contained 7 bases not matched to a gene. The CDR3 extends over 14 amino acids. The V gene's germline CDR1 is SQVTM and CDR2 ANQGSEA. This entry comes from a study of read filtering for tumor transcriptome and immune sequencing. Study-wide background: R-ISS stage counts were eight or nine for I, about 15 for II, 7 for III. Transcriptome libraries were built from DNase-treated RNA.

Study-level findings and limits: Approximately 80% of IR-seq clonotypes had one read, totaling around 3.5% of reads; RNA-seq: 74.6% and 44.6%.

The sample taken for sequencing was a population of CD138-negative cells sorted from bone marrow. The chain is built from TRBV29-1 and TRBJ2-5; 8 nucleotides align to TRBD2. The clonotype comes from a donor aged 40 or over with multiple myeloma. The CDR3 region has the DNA TGCAGCGTTGATCCCGGACTAGCAGGAGAGACCCAGTACTTC. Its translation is CSVDPGLAGETQYF.